A single sample gave rise to the 12 T cell receptor beta chains below, sequenced in a study of tumor-infiltrating lymphocytes in primary liver carcinoma. Making TCR beta cDNA involved roughly 0.55 ug total RNA and a constant-region primer. Libraries of TCR beta came from three nested multiplex PCR rounds with slightly modified ARM-PCR. The first two PCR rounds used TRBV1-TRBV30 primers with a Cbeta primer, 9 to 10 cycles each. TCRdb re-derived calls from the multiplex PCR reads in MiXCR, one entry per CDR3 protein. This repertoire shows 40,000 to 55,000 distinct CDR3 sequences, around 82% found once; its top ten account for around a quarter. Co-extracted RNA and DNA came from around 18-30 mg of unsorted bulk tissue. Sequencing was carried out using liver tumor tissue from sampling region 5. The subset: tumor region T5, tumor centre. These receptor sequences come from a man aged 40-55 years with primary liver carcinoma and hepatitis B virus infection.

This clonotype was detected a few times. The chain recombines TRBV11-2 with TRBJ2-7; D is unresolved. V lost 0 bases and J 2 bases, leaving 11 bases between the germline ends. The CDR3 extends over 15 amino acids. The V gene's germline CDR1 is SGHAT and CDR2 FQNNGV. CDR3 region: CASSLDGGFTYEQYF. The CDR3 DNA sequence: TGTGCCAGCAGCTTAGATGGTGGCTTCACCTACGAGCAGTACTTC.

This chain uses TRBV28 with TRBJ2-5, with unresolved D. Per the germline V gene, CDR1 is MDHEN and CDR2 is SYDVKM. This CDR3 is 13 amino acids long. The V gene lost 6 bases and the J gene lost 3 bases, with 11 bases spanning the gap. CDR3: CASRPTEEETQYF. CDR3 nucleotide sequence: TGTGCCAGCAGACCCACGGAAGAAGAGACCCAGTACTTC.

This clonotype was observed a single time. This chain connects TRBV11-2 to TRBJ2-2, with 8 bases that match TRBD2. The CDR3 sequence is 18 residues long. Germline loops: CDR1 SGHAT, CDR2 FQNNGV. The V and J ends lost 8 bases and 3 bases, in that order; junction bases with no gene match: 17. CDR3 bases: TGTGCCAGCCGCTGGGACGCCCCGGAACTAGCGGACACCGGGGAGCTGTTTTTT. As protein: CASRWDAPELADTGELFF.

This clonotype was picked up one time. A read error may be the cause here, since a much bigger clone is one base away. The chain combines TRBV21-1 with TRBJ2-5; the table gives TRBD2 as D, unverified against the DNA. TRBV21-1 is tagged as a pseudogene. The CDR3 is 18 amino acids. CDR3 coding DNA: TGTGCCAGCAGCGGTCGAAATACCGGGACTAGCGGTAGGGAGACCCAGTGCTTC. Amino acids: CASSGRNTGTSGRETQCF.

Concerning this clonotype itself: This likely comes from a read error, as the CDR3 has no conserved phenylalanine or tryptophan at its end. This sequence joins TRBV6-5 and TRBJ2-3; 9 positions match TRBD1. The CDR3 has 14 amino acids. Germline CDR1 reads MNHEY; CDR2 reads SVGAGI. V dropped 9 bases and J dropped 1; count of bases not matched to a gene: 5. For the CDR3, the DNA is TGTGCCAGTAAAAGGACAGGGGGCACAGATACGCAGTATTAT. Translated: CASKRTGGTDTQYY.

This rearrangement joins TRBV11-3 to TRBJ2-3, with D uncertain. Germline V gene data show CDR1 as SGHNT and CDR2 as YENEEA. The V and J ends lost 7 bases and 10 bases respectively, with 15 bases between them. This CDR3 spans 12 amino acids. The CDR3 here is CASNNNTEAQYF. CDR3 bases: TGTGCCAGCAACAACAACACAGAAGCGCAGTATTTT.

The chain employs TRBV29-1 and TRBJ2-2; possibly TRBD2 for D (6 bases). Germline assignment: CDR1 SQVTM and CDR2 ANQGSEA. The CDR3 is 13 residues long. The V end was cut by 5 bases, the J end by 9 bases, with 16 bases between. CDR3 protein: CSVLREDTWELFF. Here the CDR3 DNA reads TGCAGCGTTCTCAGGGAGGATACCTGGGAGCTGTTTTTT.

For this clonotype: The junction departs from the called germline gene at one end, perhaps through a read error. This chain joins TRBV12-3 or TRBV12-4 and TRBJ1-5, with D perhaps TRBD1 (5 bases). The CDR3 runs 15 residues. The CDR3 loop reads CASTRGTAIDLPQHF. The DNA of the CDR3 is TGTGCCAGCACGCGGGGCACCGCAATAGATCTGCCCCAACATTTT.

For this clonotype: The germline gene is not matched at one end of the junction; a read error may be the cause. The chain couples TRBV7-9 to TRBJ2-5; the D gene is possibly TRBD1 (6 bases). The CDR3 covers 16 residues. Germline CDR1 and CDR2: SEHNR and FQNEAQ (reference sequence). CDR3 sequence (DNA): TGTGCCAGCAGCAATACCTGGTCAGGGGTGAAGGAGACCCGGTACTTC. Amino acid sequence: CASSNTWSGVKETRYF.

The rearrangement joins TRBV7-8 to TRBJ2-1; 9 positions agree with TRBD2. Looked up from germline, CDR1 is SGHVS and CDR2 is FQNEAQ. Trimming took 1 base from V and 12 from J; bases not matched to a gene: 7. CDR3 length: 14 amino acids. In DNA, the CDR3 is TGTGCCAGCAGCTTAGGGGGTAGCGGGGGAGGGCAGTTCTTC. Its translation: CASSLGGSGGGQFF.

This clonotype came up a few times. A read error may be the cause here, since a much bigger clone is one base away. CDR3 coding DNA: TGCGCCAGCACCTTAGGTCGGACTAGCGGTACCTACGAGCAGTACTTC. This encodes CASTLGRTSGTYEQYF. The chain has TRBV5-1 and TRBJ2-7, with 10 bases lining up with TRBD2. CDR3 length: 16 amino acids. The J segment lost 2 bases and the V segment lost 6 bases, leaving 11 bases of the junction unmatched. From germline, CDR1 is SGHRS and CDR2 YFSETQ.

A word on this clonotype: The conserved final phenylalanine or tryptophan is absent from the CDR3, which likely points to a read error. The chain links TRBV7-8 to TRBJ2-2, with a tentative D call TRBD1 (6 bases). CDR1 and CDR2 (germline): SGHVS, FQNEAQ. The CDR3 is 14 residues long. CDR3 nucleotide sequence: TGTGCCAGCAGCTACAGGGTTAACACCGGGGATCTGTTTTAT. Amino acids: CASSYRVNTGDLFY.